One TCR beta chain is described in this entry. The antigen remains undetermined. These data belong to a study of OX40 agonist ivuxolimab in advanced cancers. Study background: Every patient in dose escalation had hepatocellular carcinoma, melanoma, renal cell or head and neck cancer. The eligibility criteria allowed prior anti-PD-1, anti-PD-L1 or anti-CTLA-4 therapy, and 40% had some. Overall study findings and caveats: Nonresponders included some who also had low normalized T-cell clonal expansion. There were, on average, more expanded clones in CD8+ T cells than in CD4+.

Measured with immunoSEQ multiplex PCR; TCRdb has only the in-frame clones, and not every one. The sample holds about 50,000 clones, roughly four fifths seen once. The CDR3 runs to 14 residues. V was clipped by 1 base and J by 0 bases, with 7 bases between them. Germline V gives CDR1 SGHTS, CDR2 YDEGEE. The sequences come from CD4+ or CD8+ T cells sorted from blood, collected in a trial of the OX40 agonist ivuxolimab. The receptor was derived from an adult with an advanced solid tumor such as melanoma, head and neck, liver or kidney cancer. The chain uses TRBV5-8 and TRBJ1-2; D remains unclear. CDR3 DNA sequence: TGTGCCAGCAGCTTGCTGCGAGCTAACTATGGCTACACCTTC. This gives the protein CASSLLRANYGYTF.